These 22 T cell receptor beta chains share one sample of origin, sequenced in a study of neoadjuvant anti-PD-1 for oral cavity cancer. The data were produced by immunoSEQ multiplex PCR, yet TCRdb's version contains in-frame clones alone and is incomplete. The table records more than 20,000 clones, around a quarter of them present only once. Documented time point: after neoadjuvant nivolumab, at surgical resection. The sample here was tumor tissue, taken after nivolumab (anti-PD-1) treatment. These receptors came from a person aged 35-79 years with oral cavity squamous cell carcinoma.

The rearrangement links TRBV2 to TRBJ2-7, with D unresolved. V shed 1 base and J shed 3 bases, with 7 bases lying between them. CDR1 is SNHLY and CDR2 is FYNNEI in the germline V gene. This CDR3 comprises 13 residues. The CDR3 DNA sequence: TGTGCCAGCAGTGAAGTCTCCCGCTACGAGCAGTACTTC. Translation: CASSEVSRYEQYF.

This CDR3 reads CASSSRDRAKKAFF. Here the CDR3 DNA reads TGTGCCAGCAGCTCCCGGGACAGGGCAAAGAAAGCTTTCTTT. The V call is TRBV9, the J call TRBJ1-1, with TRBD1 matching over 9 bases. The CDR3 loop spans 14 amino acids. Germline CDR1 is SGDLS and CDR2 is YYNGEE. V lost 4 bases to trimming and J lost 9 bases; unmatched junction nucleotides: 10.

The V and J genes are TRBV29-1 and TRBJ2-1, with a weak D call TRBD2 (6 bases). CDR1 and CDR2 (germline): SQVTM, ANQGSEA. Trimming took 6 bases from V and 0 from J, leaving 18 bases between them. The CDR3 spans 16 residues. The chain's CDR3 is CSVAIAAKNSYNEQFF. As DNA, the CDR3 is TGCAGCGTCGCCATAGCGGCGAAAAACTCCTACAATGAGCAGTTCTTC.

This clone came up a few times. The CDR3 region has the DNA TGTGCCAGCAGCTCCATCGGGATTCGTGGGGAGCAGTACTTC. Translating gives CASSSIGIRGEQYF. J is TRBJ2-7 and V is TRBV7-2; D perhaps matches TRBD2 (5 bases). The CDR3 runs to 14 residues. Germline CDR1 reads SGHTA; CDR2 reads FQGNSA. Deletions cut 4 bases from V and 7 bases from J, with 17 bases between.

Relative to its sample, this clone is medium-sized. Here the CDR3 reads CASSQARGHGYTF. CDR3 in DNA: TGTGCCAGCAGCCAAGCAAGGGGGCATGGCTACACCTTC. This sequence joins TRBV14 and TRBJ1-2; 7 bases are shared with TRBD1. CDR1 and CDR2 from the germline V gene are SGHDN and FVKESK. The length of the CDR3 is 13 residues. The ends lost 1 base at V and 6 bases at J; junction bases unmatched: 2. The variable domain in full, with the rest retrieved from reference TRBV14 and TRBJ1-2, is EAGVTQFPSHSVIEKGQTVTLRCDPISGHDNLYWYRRVMGKEIKFLLHFVKESKQDESGMPNNRFLAERTGGTYSTLKVQPAELEDSGVYFCASSQARGHGYTFGSGTRLTVV.

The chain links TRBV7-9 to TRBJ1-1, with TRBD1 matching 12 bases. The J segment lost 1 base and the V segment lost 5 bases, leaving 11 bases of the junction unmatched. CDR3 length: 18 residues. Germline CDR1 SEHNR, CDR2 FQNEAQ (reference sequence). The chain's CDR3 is CASSPPLGQGASNTEAFF. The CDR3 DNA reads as TGTGCCAGCAGCCCCCCCCTGGGACAGGGGGCGTCGAACACTGAAGCTTTCTTT.

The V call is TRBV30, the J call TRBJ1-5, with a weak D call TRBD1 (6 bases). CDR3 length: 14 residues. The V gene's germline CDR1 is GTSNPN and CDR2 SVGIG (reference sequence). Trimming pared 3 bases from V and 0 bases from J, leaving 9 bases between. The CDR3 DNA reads TGTGCCTGGAGCCGGACAGATAGCAATCAGCCCCAGCATTTT. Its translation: CAWSRTDSNQPQHF.

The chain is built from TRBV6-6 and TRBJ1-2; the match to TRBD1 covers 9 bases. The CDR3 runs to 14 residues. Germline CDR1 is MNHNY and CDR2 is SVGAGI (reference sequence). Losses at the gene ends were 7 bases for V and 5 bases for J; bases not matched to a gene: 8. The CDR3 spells CASKPGQGGYGYTF. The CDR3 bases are TGTGCCAGCAAACCGGGACAGGGAGGGTATGGCTACACCTTC.

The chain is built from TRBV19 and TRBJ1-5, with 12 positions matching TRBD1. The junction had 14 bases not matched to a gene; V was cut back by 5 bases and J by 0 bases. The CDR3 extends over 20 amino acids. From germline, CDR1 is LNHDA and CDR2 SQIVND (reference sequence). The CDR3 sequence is CASSPIGTGGRLYSNQPQHF. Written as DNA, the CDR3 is TGTGCCAGTAGTCCCATCGGGACAGGGGGCCGCCTTTATAGCAATCAGCCCCAGCATTTT.

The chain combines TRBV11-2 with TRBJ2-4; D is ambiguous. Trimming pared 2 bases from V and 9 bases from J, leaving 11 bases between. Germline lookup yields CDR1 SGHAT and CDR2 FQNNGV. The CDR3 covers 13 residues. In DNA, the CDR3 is TGTGCCAGCAGCTTAACCGAGTGGGCCATTCAGTACTTC. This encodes CASSLTEWAIQYF.

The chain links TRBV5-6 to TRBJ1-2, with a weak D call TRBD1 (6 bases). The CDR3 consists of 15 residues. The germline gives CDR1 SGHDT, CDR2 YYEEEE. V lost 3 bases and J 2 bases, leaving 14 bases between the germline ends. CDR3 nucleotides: TGTGCCAGCAGCTCAGGCCCACAGGGAAACTATGGCTACACCTTC. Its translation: CASSSGPQGNYGYTF.

CDR3 amino acids: CASSLIRSSYNEQFF. The DNA for the CDR3 is TGTGCCAGCAGCTTAATCCGGAGCTCCTACAATGAGCAGTTCTTC. This chain links TRBV11-2 with TRBJ2-1; D remains unclear. The germline V gene encodes CDR1 SGHAT and CDR2 FQNNGV. Trimming left V 2 bases short and J 0 bases short, with 8 bases between. The CDR3 has 15 amino acids.

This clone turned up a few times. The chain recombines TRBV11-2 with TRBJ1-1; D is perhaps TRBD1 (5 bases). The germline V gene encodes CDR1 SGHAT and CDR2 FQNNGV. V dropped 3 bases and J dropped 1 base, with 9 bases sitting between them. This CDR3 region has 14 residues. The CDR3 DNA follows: TGTGCCAGCAGCTTGGGGGTTTGGAACACTGAAGCTTTCTTT. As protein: CASSLGVWNTEAFF.

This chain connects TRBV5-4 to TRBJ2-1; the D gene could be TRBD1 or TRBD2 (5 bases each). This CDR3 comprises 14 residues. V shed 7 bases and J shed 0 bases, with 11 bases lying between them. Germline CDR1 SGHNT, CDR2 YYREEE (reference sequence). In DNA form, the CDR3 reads TGTGCCAGCGGGGCGGGCATCTCCTACAATGAGCAGTTCTTC. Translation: CASGAGISYNEQFF.

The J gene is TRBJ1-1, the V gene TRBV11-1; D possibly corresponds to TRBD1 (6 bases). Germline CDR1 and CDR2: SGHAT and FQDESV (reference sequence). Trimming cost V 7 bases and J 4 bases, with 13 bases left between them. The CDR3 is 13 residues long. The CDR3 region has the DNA TGTGCCAGCACCCCGACAGGAATCACTGAAGCTTTCTTT. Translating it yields CASTPTGITEAFF.

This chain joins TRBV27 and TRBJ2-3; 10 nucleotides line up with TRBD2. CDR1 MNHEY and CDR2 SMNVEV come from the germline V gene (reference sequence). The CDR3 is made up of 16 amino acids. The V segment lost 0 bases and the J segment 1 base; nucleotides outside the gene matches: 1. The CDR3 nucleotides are TGTGCCAGCAGTTTATCTGGGACTAGCGGCACAGATACGCAGTATTTT. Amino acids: CASSLSGTSGTDTQYF.

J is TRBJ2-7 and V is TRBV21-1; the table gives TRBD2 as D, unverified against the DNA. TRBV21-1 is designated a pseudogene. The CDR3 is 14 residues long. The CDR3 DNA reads TGTGCCAGCAGCAAAGATGTAGCGTTCGAGAGCTTGTACTTC. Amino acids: CASSKDVAFESLYF.

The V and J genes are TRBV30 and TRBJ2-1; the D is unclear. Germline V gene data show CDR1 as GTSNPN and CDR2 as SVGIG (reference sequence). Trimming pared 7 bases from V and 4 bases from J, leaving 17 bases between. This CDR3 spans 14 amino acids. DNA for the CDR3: TGTGCCTACTCAGGTCCAGTGGGATACAATGAGCAGTTCTTC. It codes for CAYSGPVGYNEQFF.

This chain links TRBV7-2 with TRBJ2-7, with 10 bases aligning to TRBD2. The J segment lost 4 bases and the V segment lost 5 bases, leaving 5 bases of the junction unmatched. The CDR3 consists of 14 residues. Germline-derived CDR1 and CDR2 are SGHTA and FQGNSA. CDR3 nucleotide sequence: TGTGCCAGCAGCCCACTAGCGGGAAGATACGAGCAGTACTTC. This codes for CASSPLAGRYEQYF.

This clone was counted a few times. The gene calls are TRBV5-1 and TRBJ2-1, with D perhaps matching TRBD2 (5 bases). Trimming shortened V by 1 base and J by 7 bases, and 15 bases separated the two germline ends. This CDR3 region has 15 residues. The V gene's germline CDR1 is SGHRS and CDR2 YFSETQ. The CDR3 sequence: CASSLIWESRNEQFF. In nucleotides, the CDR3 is TGCGCCAGCAGCTTGATCTGGGAGTCCCGAAATGAGCAGTTCTTC.

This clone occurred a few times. The CDR3 nucleotides are TGTGCCAGCAGCTTAACGGGACTAGCGGATTACGAGCAGTACTTC. As protein: CASSLTGLADYEQYF. The genes are TRBV7-2 and TRBJ2-7, with TRBD2 matching over 11 bases. J lost 4 bases, V lost 2 bases, and 4 bases had no gene match. CDR3 length: 15 residues. From germline, CDR1 is SGHTA and CDR2 FQGNSA.

CDR3 sequence: CASSRRAGGGTDTQYF. CDR3 DNA sequence: TGTGCCAGCAGCCGTCGGGCGGGAGGGGGCACAGATACGCAGTATTTT. V and J are TRBV4-2 and TRBJ2-3; TRBD2 matches 9 bases. V trimming: 4 bases; J trimming: 1 base; junction bases outside the gene matches: 6. The CDR3 contains 16 residues. Germline loops: CDR1 LGHNA, CDR2 YNFKEQ.